A single sample is the source of the 3 T cell receptor beta chains below, sequenced in a study of blood T cell repertoires in COVID-19. Clones were read by immunoSEQ multiplex PCR, and TCRdb kept only the in-frame ones, dropping some. The sample has roughly 290,000 clones; roughly 89% are singletons. The sequencing sample was made of PBMCs or T cells enriched from blood (not recorded which). The receptors originated from a woman in her 40s who had recovered from COVID-19.

J is TRBJ1-1 and V is TRBV7-9, with a weak D call TRBD1 (6 bases). Trimming stripped 7 bases from V and 11 bases from J, with 20 bases between. CDR3 length equals 13 residues. Germline V gene lookup returns CDR1 SEHNR and CDR2 FQNEAQ (reference sequence). CDR3 residues: CASTSAGAPKAFF. CDR3 DNA sequence: TGTGCCAGCACCTCTGCAGGGGCGCCGAAGGCTTTCTTT.

V usage is TRBV5-1 and J usage is TRBJ1-2; TRBD1 aligns across 7 bases. Germline V CDR1 and CDR2: SGHRS, YFSETQ. Germline trimming cut 0 bases from V and 7 bases from J; bases unmatched to any gene: 9. This CDR3 region has 15 residues. CDR3 residues: CASSLGTGALGGYTF. The CDR3 bases are TGCGCCAGCAGCTTGGGGACAGGCGCATTGGGTGGCTACACCTTC.

The rearrangement links TRBV13 to TRBJ2-1; TRBD2 agrees at 8 bases. The germline gives CDR1 PRHDT, CDR2 FYEKMQ (reference sequence). Unmatched junction bases numbered 8, after V lost 5 bases and J lost 5 bases. The CDR3 has 15 amino acids. Here the CDR3 DNA reads TGTGCCAGCAGCCAAAGCGGGAGCATCCACAATGAGCAGTTCTTC. Encoded protein: CASSQSGSIHNEQFF.